The rows below give T cell receptor beta chains drawn from one sample of a study of patients and donors after allogeneic stem cell transplantation. TCRdb re-called the RT-PCR reads through MiXCR, storing one row per CDR3 protein. This sample carries about 160,000 distinct CDR3 sequences, about 40% of them seen once, and the ten largest clones take around 50%. Source material: blood, either unsorted or a sorted T cell fraction (not recorded which). The receptors were sampled from a human donor who was either an allogeneic HSCT recipient or a stem cell or donor lymphocyte infusion donor (not recorded which). It is not recorded whose cells these are; they may come from a transplant donor. CDR3s include the opening cysteine and the closing phenylalanine or tryptophan. The D gene is left open where the match is weak. The listing skips clone size in some rows; elsewhere it reads once, few, many or a size class.

d_call	v_call	j_call	clone_size	cdr3_nt	cdr3_aa
TRBD1	TRBV12-3/TRBV12-4	TRBJ2-3	few	TGTGCCAGCAGTGCGCCGGGACAGGGCACAGATACGCAGTATTTT	CASSAPGQGTDTQYF
.	TRBV20-1	TRBJ2-5	.	TGCAGTGCCCAGGACACTCTTCGGCAGCAAGAGACCCAGTACTTC	CSAQDTLRQQETQYF
.	TRBV6-5	TRBJ1-2	.	TGTGCCAGCAGCCCCGAACAGGGACTTAGTGGCTACACCTTC	CASSPEQGLSGYTF
.	TRBV30	TRBJ2-2	.	TGTGCCTGGGAGTCGGAGGGTGGGACCGGGGAGCTGTTTTTT	CAWESEGGTGELFF
.	TRBV25-1	TRBJ1-6	few	TGTGCCAGCGGATCAAGAGGAGGTTCACCCCTCCACTTT	CASGSRGGSPLHF
.	TRBV12-3/TRBV12-4	TRBJ1-2	few	TGTGCCAGCAGTTTCGGGCACGTTTGGGCTGGCTACACCTTC	CASSFGHVWAGYTF
.	TRBV11-1	TRBJ2-5	.	TGTGCCAGCAGCTTAGGGACAGCCTACCAAGAGACCCAGTACTTC	CASSLGTAYQETQYF
TRBD2	TRBV13	TRBJ2-3	.	TGTGCCAGCAGCTCGACTAGCGGGGGCCCGCCAGATACGCAGTATTTT	CASSSTSGGPPDTQYF
.	TRBV6-1	TRBJ1-4	.	TGTGCCAGCGGGGCAGGGGACGCAACTAATGAAAAACTGTTTTTT	CASGAGDATNEKLFF
TRBD2	TRBV9	TRBJ2-1	.	TGTGCCAGCAGCGTATCCAGCGGGGCTTACAATGAGCAGTTCTTC	CASSVSSGAYNEQFF
.	TRBV20-1	TRBJ1-1	few	TGCAGTGCTAGAGTTGACGCCCTCTTCGAAGCTTTCTTT	CSARVDALFEAFF
TRBD1	TRBV15	TRBJ1-4	once	TGTGCCACCAGCAGACCGGGACAGGCGACCAATGAAAAACTGTTTTTT	CATSRPGQATNEKLFF
TRBD2	TRBV27	TRBJ2-1	.	TGTGCCACCTCTGTTTTAGCGGGGGGGCCCAATGAGCAGTTCTTC	CATSVLAGGPNEQFF
TRBD1	TRBV20-1	TRBJ2-1	.	TGCAGTGCTCCAAACAGGGGGGACGAGCAGTTCTTC	CSAPNRGDEQFF
TRBD2	TRBV9	TRBJ2-3	.	TGTGCCAGCAGCGGGGCCCGGGACTACCTCACAGATACGCAGTATTTT	CASSGARDYLTDTQYF
.	TRBV20-1	TRBJ1-6	.	TGCAGTGCTAGGAGAGGGCAGCCCCTTAATTCACCCCTCCACTTT	CSARRGQPLNSPLHF
.	TRBV29-1	TRBJ1-2	few	TGCAGCGTTGAAGATGGCCCCGGACTGAAAATTACCTATGGCTACACCTTC	CSVEDGPGLKITYGYTF
.	TRBV29-1	TRBJ1-1	many	TGCAGCGTTAAGAACACTGAAGCTTTCTTT	CSVKNTEAFF
TRBD1	TRBV4-3	TRBJ1-2	few	TGCGCCAGCAGCCAAGAGTGGGACAGAGCTAACTATGGCTACACCTTC	CASSQEWDRANYGYTF